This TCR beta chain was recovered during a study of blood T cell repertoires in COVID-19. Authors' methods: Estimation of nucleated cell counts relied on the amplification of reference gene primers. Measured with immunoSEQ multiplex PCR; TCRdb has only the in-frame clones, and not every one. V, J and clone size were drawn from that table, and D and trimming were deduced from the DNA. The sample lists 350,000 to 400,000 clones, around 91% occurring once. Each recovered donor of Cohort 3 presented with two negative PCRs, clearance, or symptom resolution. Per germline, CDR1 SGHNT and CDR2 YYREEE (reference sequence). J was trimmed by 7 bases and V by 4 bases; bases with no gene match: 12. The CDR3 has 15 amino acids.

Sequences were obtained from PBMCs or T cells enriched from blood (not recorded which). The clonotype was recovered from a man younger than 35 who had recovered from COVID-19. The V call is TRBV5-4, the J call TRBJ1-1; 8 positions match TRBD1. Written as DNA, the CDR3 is TGTGCCAGCAGCCCCAGGGGTGACAGGGGAGGTGAAGCTTTCTTT. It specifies CASSPRGDRGGEAFF.